These T cell receptor beta chains were read from a single sample in a study of cytomegalovirus exposure and HLA in healthy donors. Some clones are missing from TCRdb's copy, which holds only in-frame ones; the method was immunoSEQ multiplex PCR. The repertoire holds about 120,000 clones, with roughly three fifths as singletons. Sequenced sample: PBMCs. The receptors shown here come from a woman aged 40-49 years in good health and CMV-seropositive. The CDR3 runs from the conserved cysteine through the conserved F or W. A D gene is named only where the DNA matches it firmly. Clone size is given for some rows only: seen once, a few or many times, or a class if the clone is expanded.

j_gene: TRBJ2-7; abundance: .; v_gene: TRBV7-2; d_gene: .; CDR3nt: TGTGCCAGCAGCTCTCAGATGGGGACAACCTACGAGCAGTACTTC; CDR3aa: CASSSQMGTTYEQYF
j_gene: TRBJ2-3; abundance: .; v_gene: TRBV6-1; d_gene: TRBD1; CDR3nt: TGTGCCAGCAGTGGACAGGGTCTCAGCACAGATACGCAGTATTTT; CDR3aa: CASSGQGLSTDTQYF
j_gene: TRBJ2-3; abundance: .; v_gene: TRBV19; d_gene: .; CDR3nt: TGTGCCAGTAGTATGGAGGGGGCTACAGATACGCAGTATTTT; CDR3aa: CASSMEGATDTQYF
j_gene: TRBJ2-3; abundance: few; v_gene: TRBV9; d_gene: TRBD2; CDR3nt: TGTGCCAGCAGCGAAGCGGGACTAGCGGGCACAGATACGCAGTATTTT; CDR3aa: CASSEAGLAGTDTQYF
j_gene: TRBJ1-4; abundance: .; v_gene: TRBV7-8; d_gene: TRBD1; CDR3nt: TGTGCCAGCAGCTACAGGGGGCGCCCTGAAAAACTGTTTTTT; CDR3aa: CASSYRGRPEKLFF
j_gene: TRBJ2-1; abundance: .; v_gene: TRBV6-5; d_gene: .; CDR3nt: TGTGCCAGCAGTCAGAAGCTGGGAGCGTACAATGAGCAGTTCTTC; CDR3aa: CASSQKLGAYNEQFF
j_gene: TRBJ2-1; abundance: .; v_gene: TRBV7-9; d_gene: TRBD1; CDR3nt: TGTGCCAGCAGCCTTTACAGGGGCAGCTCCTACAATGAGCAGTTCTTC; CDR3aa: CASSLYRGSSYNEQFF
j_gene: TRBJ1-1; abundance: .; v_gene: TRBV14; d_gene: .; CDR3nt: TGTGCCAGCAGCCGAAACACCCCGGGGTTACAGGGAGCTTTCTTT; CDR3aa: CASSRNTPGLQGAFF
j_gene: TRBJ1-1; abundance: .; v_gene: TRBV29-1; d_gene: .; CDR3nt: TGCAGCGTGACGGCGGAGGCAAGTGGAGCTTTCTTT; CDR3aa: CSVTAEASGAFF
j_gene: TRBJ2-1; abundance: .; v_gene: TRBV5-1; d_gene: TRBD2; CDR3nt: TGCGCCAGCACCGGATTAGGCCGCCCGACAACTAGCGGGAGATATAATGAGCAGTTCTTC; CDR3aa: CASTGLGRPTTSGRYNEQFF
j_gene: TRBJ2-7; abundance: .; v_gene: TRBV10-3; d_gene: TRBD2; CDR3nt: TGTGCCATCTCCGCGACTAGCGGGAGGCTGCGAGGCTACGAGCAGTACTTC; CDR3aa: CAISATSGRLRGYEQYF
j_gene: TRBJ2-5; abundance: .; v_gene: TRBV5-1; d_gene: .; CDR3nt: TGCGTCAGCCGAGGTAGTCAGGGTCAAGAGACCCAGTACTTC; CDR3aa: CVSRGSQGQETQYF
j_gene: TRBJ2-5; abundance: .; v_gene: TRBV6-5; d_gene: TRBD2; CDR3nt: TGTGCCAGCAGTTACTCGCTAGCGGGAGAACAAGAGACCCAGTACTTC; CDR3aa: CASSYSLAGEQETQYF
j_gene: TRBJ1-6; abundance: few; v_gene: TRBV11-2; d_gene: .; CDR3nt: TGTGCCAGCAGCTTTGGGCAGCCGAATTCACCCCTCCACTTT; CDR3aa: CASSFGQPNSPLHF
j_gene: TRBJ1-2; abundance: few; v_gene: TRBV6-1; d_gene: .; CDR3nt: TGTGCCAGCAGCCGCTCTAGGTACTCTAACTATGGCTACACCTTC; CDR3aa: CASSRSRYSNYGYTF
j_gene: TRBJ1-2; abundance: few; v_gene: TRBV2; d_gene: .; CDR3nt: TGTGCCAGCATCGTCAGGGTCCTCGGCACCTGGGGCTATGGCTACACCTTC; CDR3aa: CASIVRVLGTWGYGYTF
j_gene: TRBJ1-6; abundance: .; v_gene: TRBV6-5; d_gene: TRBD1; CDR3nt: TGTGCCAGCAGTTACTCTCGACAGGGTAATTCACCCCTCCACTTT; CDR3aa: CASSYSRQGNSPLHF
j_gene: TRBJ2-5; abundance: few; v_gene: TRBV7-9; d_gene: TRBD2; CDR3nt: TGTGCCAGCGTAGCGGGAGGGCCGGGTATGGGAGAGACCCAGTACTTC; CDR3aa: CASVAGGPGMGETQYF
j_gene: TRBJ1-2; abundance: once; v_gene: TRBV4-1; d_gene: .; CDR3nt: TGCGCCAGCAGCCAAGTGATCGGGGGTTATGGCTACACCTTC; CDR3aa: CASSQVIGGYGYTF